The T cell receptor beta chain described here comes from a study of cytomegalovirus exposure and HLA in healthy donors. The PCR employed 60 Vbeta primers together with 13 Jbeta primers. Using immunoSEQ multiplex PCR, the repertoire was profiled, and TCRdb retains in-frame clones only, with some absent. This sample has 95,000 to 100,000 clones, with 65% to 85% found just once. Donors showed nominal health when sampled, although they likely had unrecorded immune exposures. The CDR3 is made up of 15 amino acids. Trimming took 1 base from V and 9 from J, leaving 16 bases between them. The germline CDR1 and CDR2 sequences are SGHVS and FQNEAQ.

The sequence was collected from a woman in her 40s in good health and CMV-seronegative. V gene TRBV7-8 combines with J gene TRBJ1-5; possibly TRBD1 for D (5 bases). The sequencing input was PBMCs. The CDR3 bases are TGTGCCAGCAGCTTAGACGAATTAGGGGTGAGGCCCCAGCATTTT. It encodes CASSLDELGVRPQHF.